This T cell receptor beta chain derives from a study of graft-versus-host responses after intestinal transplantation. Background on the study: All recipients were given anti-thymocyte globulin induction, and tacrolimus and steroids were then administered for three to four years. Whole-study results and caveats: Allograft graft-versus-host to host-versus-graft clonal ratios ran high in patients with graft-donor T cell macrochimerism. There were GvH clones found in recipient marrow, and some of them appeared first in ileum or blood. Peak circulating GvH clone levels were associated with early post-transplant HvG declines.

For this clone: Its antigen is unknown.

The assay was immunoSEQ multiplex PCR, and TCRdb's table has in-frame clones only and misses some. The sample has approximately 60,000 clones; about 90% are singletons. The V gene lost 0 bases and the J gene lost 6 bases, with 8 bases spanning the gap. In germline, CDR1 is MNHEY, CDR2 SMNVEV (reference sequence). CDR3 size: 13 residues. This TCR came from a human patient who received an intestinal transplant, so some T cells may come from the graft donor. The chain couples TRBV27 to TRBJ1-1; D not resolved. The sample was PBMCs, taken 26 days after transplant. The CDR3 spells CASSLSSRAEAFF. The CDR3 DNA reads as TGTGCCAGCAGTTTATCATCCCGGGCTGAAGCTTTCTTT.